One and the same sample provided the 9 T cell receptor beta chains below, sequenced in a study of shared clonotypes between healthy human individuals. CD45RO-negative, CCR7-selected cells formed the naive CD8 fraction, which excluded terminally differentiated effector memory CD45RA+ cells. The table came from immunoSEQ multiplex PCR; TCRdb's copy has only in-frame clones and leaves some out. Of about 550,000 clones in the sample, 95% to 96% were seen once. The sample consisted of naive CD8+ T cells sorted from blood. Receptors originate from a woman aged 25-40 years in good health.

The chain combines TRBV28 with TRBJ2-1, with D possibly called TRBD1 or TRBD2 (5 bases each). Germline V gives CDR1 MDHEN, CDR2 SYDVKM. V was clipped by 8 bases and J by 6 bases, with 23 bases between them. CDR3 length: 16 amino acids. This CDR3 reads CASGLITGTPRNEQFF. CDR3 bases: TGTGCCAGCGGGCTAATAACCGGGACGCCACGCAATGAGCAGTTCTTC.

With respect to this clone: Other nucleotide sequences in the sample specify the same CDR3. V gene TRBV7-9 combines with J gene TRBJ2-7; D gene ambiguous. CDR3 size: 12 residues. Trimming shortened V by 3 bases and J by 4 bases, and 7 bases separated the two germline ends. Germline V gene data show CDR1 as SEHNR and CDR2 as FQNEAQ (reference sequence). The CDR3 nucleotides are TGTGCCAGCAGCTTCGGTTCTTACGAGCAGTACTTC. Amino acid sequence: CASSFGSYEQYF. Supplemented by reference TRBV7-9 and TRBJ2-7, the full variable domain reads DTGVSQNPRHKITKRGQNVTFRCDPISEHNRLYWYRQTLGQGPEFLTYFQNEAQLEKSRLLSDRFSAERPKGSFSTLEIQRTEQGDSAMYLCASSFGSYEQYFGPGTRLTVT.

The chain links TRBV6-5 to TRBJ1-3; D is uncertain. The CDR3 consists of 13 residues. Germline CDR1 is MNHEY and CDR2 is SVGAGI. Between the trimmed V and J ends, which lost 7 bases and 4 bases, there was a span of 11 bases. CDR3: CASTFLGGNTIYF. CDR3 DNA sequence: TGTGCCAGCACTTTCCTGGGAGGAAACACCATATATTTT.

This rearrangement joins TRBV5-1 to TRBJ1-4; TRBD1 is a possible D gene (5 bases). CDR1 is SGHRS, CDR2 YFSETQ, per germline. Trimming took 1 base from V and 10 from J, leaving 11 bases between them. The CDR3 contains 13 residues. CDR3 in amino acids: CASSLSGAGKLFF. CDR3 coding DNA: TGCGCCAGCAGCTTGAGCGGGGCCGGAAAACTGTTTTTT.

Only one count was recorded for this clone. J is TRBJ2-5 and V is TRBV6-5, with D uncertain. Germline CDR1 and CDR2: MNHEY and SVGAGI. V lost 0 bases and J 5 bases, leaving 4 bases between the germline ends. CDR3 length equals 12 residues. The CDR3 region has the DNA TGTGCCAGCAGTTACTCGGCGGAGACCCAGTACTTC. This encodes CASSYSAETQYF.

The chain combines TRBV10-2 with TRBJ2-5; D is uncertain. This CDR3 comprises 11 residues. Germline assignment: CDR1 WSHSY and CDR2 SAAADI. Deletions cut 9 bases from V and 5 bases from J, with 10 bases between. The CDR3 is CASVVGETQYF. CDR3 DNA: TGCGCCAGTGTTGTTGGGGAGACCCAGTACTTC.

The chain joins TRBV4-1 to TRBJ2-3, with D maybe TRBD2 (6 bases). Germline V gives CDR1 MGHRA, CDR2 YSYEKL. V lost 3 bases, J lost 14 bases, and 21 bases lay in between. This CDR3 is 14 amino acids long. CDR3 bases: TGCGCCAGCAGCCAGGGCCCCGAGGAGGGCTTTCGGTATTTT. It encodes CASSQGPEEGFRYF.

The chain carries TRBV13 and TRBJ2-5; TRBD1 agrees at 9 bases. The CDR3 is 15 residues long. After removal of 5 bases from V and 10 bases from J, the junction contained 14 bases not matched to a gene. CDR1 is PRHDT and CDR2 is FYEKMQ in the germline V gene (reference sequence). CDR3: CASSGTRDRVRIQYF. In nucleotides, the CDR3 is TGTGCCAGCAGCGGTACCCGGGACAGGGTACGGATCCAGTACTTC.

V gene TRBV11-2 combines with J gene TRBJ1-2; D call uncertain. V was trimmed by 5 bases and J by 4 bases, leaving 11 bases between them. The germline V gene has CDR1 SGHAT and CDR2 FQNNGV. CDR3 size: 13 residues. CDR3 residues: CASSEGGFYGYTF. DNA of the CDR3: TGTGCCAGCAGCGAGGGAGGGTTCTATGGCTACACCTTC.